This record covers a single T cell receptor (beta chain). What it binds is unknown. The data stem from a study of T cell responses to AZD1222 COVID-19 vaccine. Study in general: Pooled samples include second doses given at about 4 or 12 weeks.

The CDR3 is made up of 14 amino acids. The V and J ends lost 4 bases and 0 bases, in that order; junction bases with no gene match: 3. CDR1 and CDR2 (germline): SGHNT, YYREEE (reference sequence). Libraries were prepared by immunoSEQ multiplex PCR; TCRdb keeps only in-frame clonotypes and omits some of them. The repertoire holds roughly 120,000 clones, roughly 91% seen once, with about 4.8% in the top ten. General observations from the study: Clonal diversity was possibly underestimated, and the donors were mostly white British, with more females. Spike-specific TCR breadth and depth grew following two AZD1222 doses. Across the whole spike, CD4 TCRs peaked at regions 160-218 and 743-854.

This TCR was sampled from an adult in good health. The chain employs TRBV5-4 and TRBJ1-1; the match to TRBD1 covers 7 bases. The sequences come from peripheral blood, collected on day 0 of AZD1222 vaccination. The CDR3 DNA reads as TGTGCCAGCAGCGGACAGGCGGTGAACACTGAAGCTTTCTTT. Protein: CASSGQAVNTEAFF.